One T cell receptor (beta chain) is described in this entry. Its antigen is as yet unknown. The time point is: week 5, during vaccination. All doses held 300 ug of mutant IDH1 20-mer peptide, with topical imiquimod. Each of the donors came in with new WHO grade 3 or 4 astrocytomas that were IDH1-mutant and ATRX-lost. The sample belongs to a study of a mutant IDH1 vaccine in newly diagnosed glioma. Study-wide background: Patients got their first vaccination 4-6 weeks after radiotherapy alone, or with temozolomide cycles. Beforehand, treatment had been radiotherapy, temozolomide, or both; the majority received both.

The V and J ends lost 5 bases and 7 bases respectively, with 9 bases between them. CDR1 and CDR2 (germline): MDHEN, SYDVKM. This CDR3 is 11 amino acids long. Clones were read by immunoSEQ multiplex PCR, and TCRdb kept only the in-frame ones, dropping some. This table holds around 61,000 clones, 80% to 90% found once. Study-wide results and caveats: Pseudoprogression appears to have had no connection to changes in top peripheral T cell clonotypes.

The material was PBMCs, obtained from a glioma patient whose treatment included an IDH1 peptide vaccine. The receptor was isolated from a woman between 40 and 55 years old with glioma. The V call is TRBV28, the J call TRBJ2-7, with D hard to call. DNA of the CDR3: TGTGCCAGCAGTGCCGCCAGGGAGCAGTACTTC. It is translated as CASSAAREQYF.